This TCR beta chain was captured by sequencing in a study of T cells in Graves' hyperthyroidism and ophthalmopathy. This clonotype was counted at least ten times. RNA transcripts provided the source from which TCR beta CDR3 regions were amplified. With the HTBI primer set, the TCR CDR3 went through a first round of RT-PCR. TCRdb independently ran MiXCR on the multiplex PCR reads; one entry per CDR3 protein. The data hold a few hundred thousand distinct CDR3 sequences, with roughly 14% observed a single time. Germline lookup yields CDR1 SNHLY and CDR2 FYNNEI. V lost 2 bases and J 1 base, leaving 12 bases between the germline ends. This CDR3 has 16 residues. Exclusion of patients followed from uncontrolled infection, other autoimmune disease, pregnancy or lactation. Each diagnosis drew on symptoms, thyroxine, TRAb, thyroid ultrasound and orbital computed tomography findings. Fresh peripheral blood, about 9.6 ml, yielded the PBMCs.

The chain links TRBV2 to TRBJ2-4, with D unresolved. The receptor's source is a man aged 25 to 45 with Graves' hyperthyroidism that later progressed to Graves' ophthalmopathy. Sequenced: blood. The chain's CDR3 is CASSESQAVAKNIQYF. Here the CDR3 DNA reads TGTGCCAGCAGTGAATCCCAGGCGGTGGCCAAAAACATTCAGTACTTC. The full variable domain, rest sourced from reference TRBV2 and TRBJ2-4, is EPEVTQTPSHQVTQMGQEVILRCVPISNHLYFYWYRQILGQKVEFLVSFYNNEISEKSEIFDDQFSVERPDGSNFTLKIRSTKLEDSAMYFCASSESQAVAKNIQYFGAGTRLSVL.